What follows are 23 T cell receptor beta chains derived from one specimen sequenced in a study of OX40 agonist ivuxolimab in advanced cancers. Only in-frame clones appear in the TCRdb table, and some are missing; sequencing was by immunoSEQ multiplex PCR. The data show about 55,000 clones, roughly 86% seen once. Sample: CD4+ or CD8+ T cells sorted from blood, taken in a trial of the OX40 agonist ivuxolimab. The receptor set was obtained from an adult with an advanced solid tumor such as melanoma, head and neck, liver or kidney cancer.

The rearrangement uses TRBV5-1 and TRBJ2-3; no reliable D call. This CDR3 contains 14 residues. Germline CDR1 reads SGHRS; CDR2 reads YFSETQ. Trimming removed 1 base from V and 4 bases from J, with 10 bases in between. CDR3 sequence: CASSLSGLPDTQYF. The DNA for the CDR3 is TGCGCCAGCAGCTTGAGTGGGCTTCCAGATACGCAGTATTTT. Drawing the rest from reference TRBV5-1 and TRBJ2-3, the complete variable domain is KAGVTQTPRYLIKTRGQQVTLSCSPISGHRSVSWYQQTPGQGLQFLFEYFSETQRNKGNFPGRFSGRQFSNSRSEMNVSTLELGDSALYLCASSLSGLPDTQYFGPGTRLTVL.

The V and J genes are TRBV28 and TRBJ2-7; TRBD1 is a possible D gene (6 bases). Trimming shortened V by 10 bases and J by 7 bases, and 14 bases separated the two germline ends. CDR3 length: 11 amino acids. The germline gives CDR1 MDHEN, CDR2 SYDVKM. The CDR3 sequence is CATGRGREQYF. Written as DNA, the CDR3 is TGTGCCACTGGCAGGGGTCGGGAGCAGTACTTC. The full variable domain, in which reference TRBV28 and TRBJ2-7 provide the parts outside the CDR3, is DVKVTQSSRYLVKRTGEKVFLECVQDMDHENMFWYRQDPGLGLRLIYFSYDVKMKEKGDIPEGYSVSREKKERFSLILESASTNQTSMYLCATGRGREQYFGPGTRLTVT.

This chain joins TRBV18 and TRBJ2-3; 11 positions match TRBD2. Germline CDR1 reads KGHSH; CDR2 reads LQKENI. With V trimmed by 4 bases and J by 2 bases, 2 bases remained unmatched. This CDR3 has 15 amino acids. CDR3 coding DNA: TGTGCCAGCTCACGGGGACTAGCGGACACAGATACGCAGTATTTT. It yields the protein CASSRGLADTDTQYF.

This rearrangement joins TRBV10-3 to TRBJ2-3; 13 bases line up with TRBD2. Looked up from germline, CDR1 is ENHRY and CDR2 is SYGVKD. The CDR3 is made up of 17 amino acids. V was pared by 5 bases and J by 1 base, with 6 bases of the junction left unmatched. CDR3 sequence (DNA): TGTGCCATCAGTCCCGGGACTAGCGGGAATGGCACAGATACGCAGTATTTT. This codes for CAISPGTSGNGTDTQYF.

The chain is built from TRBV5-1 and TRBJ1-1, with D possibly being TRBD1 (5 bases). Trimming left V 0 bases short and J 4 bases short, with 10 bases between. Germline values: CDR1 SGHRS, CDR2 YFSETQ. The length of the CDR3 is 14 residues. DNA of the CDR3: TGCGCCAGCAGCTTGGGAAGGGGCATCACTGAAGCTTTCTTT. It translates to CASSLGRGITEAFF.

This clone was recorded only once. V usage is TRBV28 and J usage is TRBJ2-7, with D maybe TRBD1 (8 bases). There are 15 residues in the CDR3. The V gene's germline CDR1 is MDHEN and CDR2 SYDVKM. With 6 bases removed from V and 7 bases from J, the gap between germline ends came to 22 bases. CDR3: CASRSSGGQAPEQYF. CDR3 in DNA: TGTGCCAGCAGGTCCTCGGGGGGACAGGCCCCGGAGCAGTACTTC.

V is TRBV29-1 and J is TRBJ2-1, with D tentatively TRBD1 or TRBD2 (5 bases each). The V end lost 4 bases, the J end lost 9 bases, and 19 bases lay between the germline ends. The CDR3 spans 14 residues. CDR1 and CDR2 from the germline V gene are SQVTM and ANQGSEA. The chain's CDR3 is CSVAGGANGGEQFF. The CDR3 DNA follows: TGCAGCGTTGCGGGTGGAGCGAATGGGGGTGAGCAGTTCTTC.

To note about this clone: This sample includes further DNA sequences coding for the same CDR3. In DNA form, the CDR3 reads TGTGCCAGCAGCGTCACAGGAGGTGGAGAGCAGTACTTC. Protein: CASSVTGGGEQYF. V is TRBV9 and J is TRBJ2-7, with D perhaps matching TRBD1 or TRBD2 (5 bases each). V was shortened by 2 bases and J by 7 bases, with 13 bases between the two germline ends. The CDR3 has 13 residues. Germline-derived CDR1 and CDR2 are SGDLS and YYNGEE.

The V call is TRBV10-3, the J call TRBJ2-7; 8 bases fit TRBD2. The V gene end was trimmed by 6 bases and the J gene end by 5 bases; junction bases not matched to a gene: 12. This CDR3 has 15 amino acids. CDR1 and CDR2 (germline): ENHRY, SYGVKD. CDR3 sequence: CAISPLTGGPNEQYF. The CDR3 DNA is TGTGCCATCAGCCCCCTTACGGGAGGGCCGAACGAGCAGTACTTC.

V gene TRBV7-9 combines with J gene TRBJ2-7, with 7 bases aligning to TRBD2. CDR1 is SEHNR and CDR2 is FQNEAQ in the germline V gene (reference sequence). This CDR3 is 15 amino acids long. The V segment lost 0 bases and the J segment 3 bases; nucleotides outside the gene matches: 5. CDR3 sequence reads: CASSLAGGPHYEQYF. The CDR3 nucleotides are TGTGCCAGCAGCTTAGCGGGAGGGCCTCACTACGAGCAGTACTTC.

The chain employs TRBV9 and TRBJ1-1, with 8 bases identical to TRBD1. The CDR3 totals 16 residues. Losses at the gene ends were 0 bases for V and 6 bases for J; bases not matched to a gene: 10. Germline V gives CDR1 SGDLS, CDR2 YYNGEE. The DNA for the CDR3 is TGTGCCAGCAGCGTAGGCATTCAACAGGGGGACGCTGAAGCTTTCTTT. Its translation is CASSVGIQQGDAEAFF.

The rearrangement joins TRBV7-8 to TRBJ2-3, with a possible D match to TRBD2 (5 bases). The ends were cut back, 5 bases at V and 0 bases at J, with 18 bases in the middle. The CDR3 covers 17 residues. Looked up from germline, CDR1 is SGHVS and CDR2 is FQNEAQ. The CDR3: CASSPAVSAASTDTQYF. The CDR3 DNA reads as TGTGCCAGCAGCCCAGCGGTGTCGGCGGCTAGCACAGATACGCAGTATTTT.

This clone was seen a single time. This sequence joins TRBV2 and TRBJ1-1, with no clear D. Germline V gene lookup returns CDR1 SNHLY and CDR2 FYNNEI. The CDR3 has 12 amino acids. The ends were cut back, 10 bases at V and 8 bases at J, with 17 bases in the middle. In DNA form, the CDR3 reads TGTGCCACCAGGACCGTGGCATGGGAAGCTTTCTTT. Its translation: CATRTVAWEAFF.

The chain employs TRBV2 and TRBJ1-2; D is uncertain. This CDR3 comprises 14 residues. V was cut by 3 bases and J by 2 bases, with 10 bases left in between. Germline V lookup: CDR1 SNHLY, CDR2 FYNNEI. CDR3 loop: CASSELGPNYGYTF. CDR3 coding DNA: TGTGCCAGCAGTGAGCTAGGACCAAACTATGGCTACACCTTC.

The chain combines TRBV18 with TRBJ1-3; weak D call: TRBD1 (5 bases). The CDR3 has 12 amino acids. Trimming took off 3 bases at V and 7 bases at J, with 7 bases between the two ends. Germline V gene data show CDR1 as KGHSH and CDR2 as LQKENI. The chain's CDR3 is CASSPEGNTIYF. DNA of the CDR3: TGTGCCAGCTCACCCGAGGGGAACACCATATATTTT.

The rearrangement joins TRBV5-1 to TRBJ2-1, with D perhaps given as TRBD1 or TRBD2 (5 bases each). This CDR3 comprises 14 residues. V was clipped by 5 bases and J by 12 bases, with 21 bases between them. Germline lookup yields CDR1 SGHRS and CDR2 YFSETQ. CDR3 in DNA: TGCGCCAGCAGTTCCCGGGGCTTAGTTGGTGTGCAGTTCTTC. This translates into CASSSRGLVGVQFF.

The chain links TRBV29-1 to TRBJ2-5; D possibly corresponds to TRBD1 (5 bases). The CDR3 is made up of 12 amino acids. V was clipped by 3 bases and J by 2 bases, with 7 bases between them. The germline gives CDR1 SQVTM, CDR2 ANQGSEA. CDR3 in amino acids: CSVERQQETQYF. For the CDR3, the DNA is TGCAGCGTTGAGAGACAGCAAGAGACCCAGTACTTC. Using reference TRBV29-1 and TRBJ2-5 for the parts outside the CDR3, the full variable domain is SAVISQKPSRDICQRGTSLTIQCQVDSQVTMMFWYRQQPGQSLTLIATANQGSEATYESGFVIDKFPISRPNLTFSTLTVSNMSPEDSSIYLCSVERQQETQYFGPGTRLLVL.

This chain uses TRBV6-1 with TRBJ2-1; TRBD2 agrees at 8 bases. Trimming cost V 3 bases and J 6 bases; bases outside gene matches: 7. CDR3 length: 15 amino acids. CDR1 is MNHNS and CDR2 is SASEGT in the germline V gene. CDR3 region: CASSEVAGIFNEQFF. CDR3 DNA sequence: TGTGCCAGCAGTGAGGTAGCGGGAATCTTCAATGAGCAGTTCTTC.

The chain combines TRBV6-1 with TRBJ2-7, with 9 bases aligning to TRBD1. Trimming at V came to 2 bases and at J to 1 base, leaving 3 bases not matched to a gene. CDR3 length: 15 amino acids. From germline, CDR1 is MNHNS and CDR2 SASEGT. The DNA of the CDR3 is TGTGCCAGCAGTGAACCGGGACAGGGATCCTACGAGCAGTACTTC. Protein sequence: CASSEPGQGSYEQYF.

The V call is TRBV28, the J call TRBJ1-2, with TRBD1 as a possible D gene (5 bases). CDR1 is MDHEN and CDR2 is SYDVKM in the germline V gene. The CDR3 consists of 14 residues. Trimming took 7 bases from V and 0 from J, leaving 12 bases between them. For the CDR3, the DNA is TGTGCCAGCACCCTTCCGGGGGCTAACTATGGCTACACCTTC. It is translated as CASTLPGANYGYTF.

The chain couples TRBV5-4 to TRBJ2-5; D gene uncertain. Germline CDR1 SGHNT, CDR2 YYREEE (reference sequence). The length of the CDR3 is 14 residues. Trimming removed 1 base from V and 1 base from J, with 8 bases in between. The chain's CDR3 is CASSLIRFQETQYF. The CDR3 DNA is TGTGCCAGCAGCTTGATTCGTTTCCAAGAGACCCAGTACTTC.

A word on this clone: One end of the junction does not line up with germline, which may come from a read error. The chain recombines TRBV7-7 with TRBJ2-2; 9 bases fit TRBD2. Germline V CDR1 and CDR2: SSHAT, FNYEAQ (reference sequence). The CDR3 covers 14 residues. CDR3 sequence reads: CASSPSGGTGELFF. The CDR3 DNA follows: TGTGCTAGCAGCCCAAGCGGGGGGACCGGGGAGCTGTTTTTT.

V and J are TRBV10-1 and TRBJ2-3; TRBD2 is a possible D gene (6 bases). The CDR3 sequence is 15 residues long. Germline-derived CDR1 and CDR2 are WNHNN and SYGVQD (reference sequence). Trimming cost V 6 bases and J 2 bases, with 15 bases left between them. The CDR3 loop reads CASSPSGSLTDTQYF. DNA for the CDR3: TGCGCCAGCAGCCCCTCCGGGAGTCTCACAGATACGCAGTATTTT.